Sequencing of this TCR beta chain was carried out in a study of cytomegalovirus exposure and HLA in healthy donors. The study, taken as a whole, reports: Data from an earlier analysis indicated that most TCR beta V segments were productive either about 87% or about 30% of the time.

A multiplex PCR was run with 60 Vbeta primers and 13 Jbeta primers. Repertoires were generated with immunoSEQ multiplex PCR, while TCRdb's copy carries only in-frame clones and drops some. The sample lists under 200,000 clones, approximately 81% occurring once. Germline V gene lookup returns CDR1 SGHRS and CDR2 YFSETQ. The length of the CDR3 is 12 residues. V lost 4 bases and J lost 13; bases outside the gene matches: 10. Each donor was healthy, and each was a bone marrow donor. As to this clone: What it binds is unknown.

V gene TRBV5-1 combines with J gene TRBJ1-2; 7 positions match TRBD1. Sample: PBMCs. This TCR derives from a boy between 2 and 15 years old in good health and CMV-seronegative. CDR3 residues: CASSPTTGHGTF. CDR3 in DNA: TGCGCCAGCAGCCCCACGACAGGGCACGGCACCTTC.